A selection of T cell receptor beta chains follows, all from one sample in a study of cytomegalovirus exposure and HLA in healthy donors. The protocol was immunoSEQ multiplex PCR, while the TCRdb copy is restricted to in-frame clones and leaves out a portion. The sample gives 180,000 or so clones, 70% to 85% of which show up once; about 0.1% is in the top ten. Sequencing input: PBMCs. Source of these receptors: a boy younger than 10 in good health and CMV-seronegative. The CDR3 runs from the conserved cysteine through the conserved F or W. Fields, in order: CDR3 DNA, CDR3 protein, J gene, D gene, V gene, clone size. D genes are given only for firm matches. Not every row has a clone size; where given, it reads once, few, many or a size class.

DNA: TGTGCCAGCAGCTTGGGGCCAGTAAAAGAGACCCAGTACTTC
CDR3: CASSLGPVKETQYF
J: TRBJ2-5
D: -
V: TRBV5-5
size: once

DNA: TGTGCCAGTAGTCCCCGCTTTGGGGGCCTTTATGGCTACACCTTC
CDR3: CASSPRFGGLYGYTF
J: TRBJ1-2
D: -
V: TRBV19
size: -

DNA: TGTGCCAGCAGCTTAGAGGGGTGGTTCTACGAGCAGTACTTC
CDR3: CASSLEGWFYEQYF
J: TRBJ2-7
D: -
V: TRBV7-2
size: -

DNA: TGTGCCATCAGTATCGGACTAGCGGGGGGGAGCACAGATACGCAGTATTTT
CDR3: CAISIGLAGGSTDTQYF
J: TRBJ2-3
D: TRBD2
V: TRBV10-3
size: -

DNA: TGTGCCAGCAGTTACTCGACAGCGAACACTGAAGCTTTCTTT
CDR3: CASSYSTANTEAFF
J: TRBJ1-1
D: -
V: TRBV6-5
size: -

DNA: TGTGCCAGCAGTACGCAATCTAGCGGGGGGGTCAATGAGCAGTTCTTC
CDR3: CASSTQSSGGVNEQFF
J: TRBJ2-1
D: TRBD2
V: TRBV6-6
size: -

DNA: TGTGCCAGCAGCTTCTTCTACGAGCAGTACTTC
CDR3: CASSFFYEQYF
J: TRBJ2-7
D: -
V: TRBV5-5
size: -

DNA: TGTGCCAGCAGTTATTTTCAGGGGATGAACACTGAAGCTTTCTTT
CDR3: CASSYFQGMNTEAFF
J: TRBJ1-1
D: -
V: TRBV6-5
size: -

DNA: TGTGCCAGCTCTTCTACAGATACGCAGTATTTT
CDR3: CASSSTDTQYF
J: TRBJ2-3
D: -
V: TRBV5-6
size: few

DNA: TGTGCCAGCAGCTTAGGAGGACAGCCTGGAAACACCATATATTTT
CDR3: CASSLGGQPGNTIYF
J: TRBJ1-3
D: -
V: TRBV7-9
size: -

DNA: TGTGCCAGCAGCTCCCTGGGACAGCTACTTTACAATGAGCAGTTCTTC
CDR3: CASSSLGQLLYNEQFF
J: TRBJ2-1
D: TRBD1
V: TRBV7-2
size: -

DNA: TGTGCCAGCAGCTCATTCGGACAAGACACCGGGGAGCTGTTTTTT
CDR3: CASSSFGQDTGELFF
J: TRBJ2-2
D: -
V: TRBV5-6
size: few

DNA: TGTGCCAGCAGCCAAGGAGCGGGGGATTCCTACGAGCAGTACTTC
CDR3: CASSQGAGDSYEQYF
J: TRBJ2-7
D: TRBD2
V: TRBV4-2
size: -

DNA: TGTGCCAGTAGCCCGACTGGCGCTAACTATGGCTACACCTTC
CDR3: CASSPTGANYGYTF
J: TRBJ1-2
D: -
V: TRBV19
size: -

DNA: TGTGCCAGCAGCTTAAGCGGGGGGGTTTCCAATGAGCAGTTCTTC
CDR3: CASSLSGGVSNEQFF
J: TRBJ2-1
D: TRBD2
V: TRBV7-3
size: -

DNA: TGTGCCAGCAGTCCCGGGGGTTCCTATGGCTACACCTTC
CDR3: CASSPGGSYGYTF
J: TRBJ1-2
D: -
V: TRBV6-6
size: -

DNA: TGTGCCAGCAGTCCTAACTCCTACGAGCAGTACTTC
CDR3: CASSPNSYEQYF
J: TRBJ2-7
D: -
V: TRBV6-5
size: -

DNA: TGTGCCAGCAGTTACCAGGGCCCAGATAATTCACCCCTCCACTTT
CDR3: CASSYQGPDNSPLHF
J: TRBJ1-6
D: -
V: TRBV6-5
size: -

DNA: TGTGCCAGCGCCTCTGACAGGGAGAGTTCACCCCTCCACTTT
CDR3: CASASDRESSPLHF
J: TRBJ1-6
D: TRBD1
V: TRBV6-1
size: -

DNA: TGCAGTGCCACTCGAGGGGAAAAACTGTTTTTT
CDR3: CSATRGEKLFF
J: TRBJ1-4
D: -
V: TRBV20-1
size: -

DNA: TGTGCCAGCAGCTTGAGTGGGACTCAAGAGACCCAGTACTTC
CDR3: CASSLSGTQETQYF
J: TRBJ2-5
D: -
V: TRBV5-5
size: -

DNA: TGTGCCAGCAGCTTAGCCGTAGGACAGCCCTACAATGAGCAGTTCTTC
CDR3: CASSLAVGQPYNEQFF
J: TRBJ2-1
D: -
V: TRBV7-9
size: once

DNA: TGTTCCAGCAGCCCCCGTACCTTGAGCTCCTACAATGAGCAGTTCTTC
CDR3: CSSSPRTLSSYNEQFF
J: TRBJ2-1
D: -
V: TRBV7-9
size: -

DNA: TGTGCCAGCAGCTGGCAGGCCCCAAACTATGGCTACACCTTC
CDR3: CASSWQAPNYGYTF
J: TRBJ1-2
D: -
V: TRBV7-9
size: -

DNA: TGTGCCAGCAGCTTGGCACGGACAGGGAGATCACCCCTCCACTTT
CDR3: CASSLARTGRSPLHF
J: TRBJ1-6
D: TRBD1
V: TRBV5-8
size: once

DNA: TGTGCCAGCAGTGTTGGTGGCGCGGGCACTGAAGCTTTCTTT
CDR3: CASSVGGAGTEAFF
J: TRBJ1-1
D: -
V: TRBV2
size: -

DNA: TGTGCCAGCAGCCTAGGGACTAGAGCGGGGGACCACGAGCAGTACTTC
CDR3: CASSLGTRAGDHEQYF
J: TRBJ2-7
D: TRBD2
V: TRBV5-4
size: few

DNA: TGCGCCAGCAGCTTGGCCAACCTAGCGGGGGGGTTGGAGGAGCAGTTCTTC
CDR3: CASSLANLAGGLEEQFF
J: TRBJ2-1
D: TRBD2
V: TRBV5-1
size: -

DNA: TGTGCCAGCAGCGACAGGGGGATCCTCGATTCTAACTATGGCTACACCTTC
CDR3: CASSDRGILDSNYGYTF
J: TRBJ1-2
D: TRBD1
V: TRBV7-9
size: -

DNA: TGTGCCAGCAGTCCACAAATTCCAGACAATGAGCAGTTCTTC
CDR3: CASSPQIPDNEQFF
J: TRBJ2-1
D: -
V: TRBV6-1
size: -

DNA: TGTGCCAGCAGCTTAGTGACTAACACAGATACGCAGTATTTT
CDR3: CASSLVTNTDTQYF
J: TRBJ2-3
D: -
V: TRBV5-4
size: -

DNA: TGTGCCAGCACCCTCCCGGAGGTTTTGGCTTTCTTT
CDR3: CASTLPEVLAFF
J: TRBJ1-1
D: -
V: TRBV27
size: -

DNA: TGTGCCAGCAGTTTCCAGCGGGGGAAGGCCTACGAGCAGTACTTC
CDR3: CASSFQRGKAYEQYF
J: TRBJ2-7
D: TRBD2
V: TRBV6-6
size: -

DNA: TGCGCCAGCAGCCAAGAAACAGGGGGCAGCTACTCAAACATTCAGTACTTC
CDR3: CASSQETGGSYSNIQYF
J: TRBJ2-4
D: TRBD1
V: TRBV4-3
size: -

DNA: TGTGCCAGCAGACCACAGGGGGCGTGGACTGAAGCTTTCTTT
CDR3: CASRPQGAWTEAFF
J: TRBJ1-1
D: TRBD1
V: TRBV7-2
size: -

DNA: TGTGCCAGCAGCTTAGGAGGCCGGTGGGTGATATATACGCAGTATTTT
CDR3: CASSLGGRWVIYTQYF
J: TRBJ2-3
D: -
V: TRBV7-8
size: -

DNA: TGCGCCAGCAGCGTACAAACAGGGGGCTGGTACGAGCAGTACTTC
CDR3: CASSVQTGGWYEQYF
J: TRBJ2-7
D: TRBD1
V: TRBV5-1
size: -

DNA: TGTGCCAGCAGTGTGTGGCAGGGGAACACTGAAGCTTTCTTT
CDR3: CASSVWQGNTEAFF
J: TRBJ1-1
D: -
V: TRBV2
size: once

DNA: TGTGCCAGCAGCCCTTTAAAATCACCCCTCCACTTT
CDR3: CASSPLKSPLHF
J: TRBJ1-6
D: -
V: TRBV5-5
size: -